This T cell receptor (beta chain) was captured by sequencing in a study of CD8 T cells in ankylosing spondylitis. The study, taken as a whole, reports: One TCR beta motif, made up of 7 or 8 highly homologous variants, appeared characteristic of ankylosing spondylitis blood. Reports say disease-linked clones showed up significantly more in matched ankylosing spondylitis synovial fluid.

5'-RACE, quantitative and with molecular barcodes, yielded the TCR beta libraries. MiXCR, applied by TCRdb to the 5' RACE reads, yields one record per CDR3 protein. The repertoire holds around 440,000 distinct CDR3 sequences, with roughly 18% as singletons. Concerning this clonotype: Its antigen is as yet unknown.

With V trimmed by 5 bases and J by 0 bases, 5 bases remained unmatched. The CDR3 runs 15 residues. CDR1 and CDR2 from the germline V gene are SGHRS and YFSETQ. Sequenced material: blood, either unsorted or a sorted T cell fraction (not recorded which). This clonotype was obtained from a male donor with ankylosing spondylitis. V and J are TRBV5-1 and TRBJ2-7; 10 nucleotides align to TRBD2. CDR3 protein: CASSERGGSSYEQYF. In nucleotides, the CDR3 is TGCGCCAGCAGTGAGCGGGGGGGCTCCTCCTACGAGCAGTACTTC.